Listed here are 29 T cell receptor beta chains from one sample, sequenced in a study of beta chain features in type 1 diabetes. Reverse transcribing all isolated RNA meant expressed TCRB transcripts were sequenced. The table came from immunoSEQ multiplex PCR; TCRdb's copy has only in-frame clones and leaves some out. The sample shows hundreds of thousands of clones, less than 20% of them seen only once. Sequencing used naive CD4+ T cells from blood. The source of these receptors is a man aged 18 to 30 in good health.

There are a few counts of this clone. This chain connects TRBV14 to TRBJ2-7; TRBD2 matches 11 bases. The J segment lost 5 bases and the V segment lost 4 bases, leaving 7 bases of the junction unmatched. The CDR3 sequence is 15 residues long. Germline V gene lookup returns CDR1 SGHDN and CDR2 FVKESK. CDR3 sequence: CASSPSLAGVNEQYF. CDR3 DNA: TGTGCCAGCAGCCCCTCACTAGCGGGAGTCAACGAGCAGTACTTC.

This clone was seen a few times. This chain links TRBV7-2 with TRBJ2-3; D is undetermined. The V end was cut by 7 bases, the J end by 7 bases, with 9 bases between. The CDR3 is 11 amino acids. Per germline, CDR1 SGHTA and CDR2 FQGNSA. CDR3 residues: CASTNTNTQYF. In DNA, the CDR3 is TGTGCCAGCACCAACACGAATACGCAGTATTTT.

This clone has only a few counts. This chain connects TRBV7-2 to TRBJ2-1; 12 bases align to TRBD2. J gave up 15 bases and V 5 bases, and 17 bases lay outside the gene matches. This CDR3 is 16 amino acids long. Germline V lookup: CDR1 SGHTA, CDR2 FQGNSA. This CDR3 reads CASSQDRTSGTARLFF. As DNA, the CDR3 is TGTGCCAGCAGCCAAGACCGGACTAGCGGGACGGCCAGGCTGTTCTTC. Full variable domain (rest looked up from reference TRBV7-2 and TRBJ2-1): GAGVSQSPSNKVTEKGKDVELRCDPISGHTALYWYRQSLGQGLEFLIYFQGNSAPDKSGLPSDRFSAERTGGSVSTLTIQRTQQEDSAVYLCASSQDRTSGTARLFFGPGTRLTVL.

This rearrangement joins TRBV5-1 to TRBJ1-5; possible D gene TRBD1, 6 bases. Between the trimmed V and J ends, which lost 0 bases and 7 bases, there was a span of 14 bases. Germline lookup yields CDR1 SGHRS and CDR2 YFSETQ. The CDR3 totals 15 residues. CDR3 bases: TGCGCCAGCAGCTTGGAGGGGGGCATGGGCCAGCCCCAGCATTTT. Protein sequence: CASSLEGGMGQPQHF.

This clone was observed a handful of times. The chain carries TRBV27 and TRBJ2-7; 13 bases match TRBD2. The length of the CDR3 is 15 residues. With V trimmed by 5 bases and J by 2 bases, 3 bases remained unmatched. CDR1 is MNHEY, CDR2 SMNVEV, per germline (reference sequence). The CDR3 sequence is CASSTGTSGAYEQYF. CDR3 in DNA: TGTGCCAGCAGTACGGGGACTAGCGGGGCCTACGAGCAGTACTTC.

This chain connects TRBV5-1 to TRBJ2-3; D possibly matches TRBD1 or TRBD2 (6 bases each). This CDR3 comprises 16 residues. The V end lost 4 bases, the J end lost 3 bases, and 18 bases lay between the germline ends. Germline CDR1 is SGHRS and CDR2 is YFSETQ. CDR3 sequence reads: CASSLGGSSVTDTQYF. For the CDR3, the DNA is TGCGCCAGCAGCCTAGGGGGGAGTTCGGTGACAGATACGCAGTATTTT.

This clone occurred a few times. The chain carries TRBV4-3 and TRBJ2-3; D gene uncertain. Trimming shortened V by 4 bases and J by 0 bases, and 8 bases separated the two germline ends. From germline, CDR1 is LGHNA and CDR2 YSLEER. The CDR3 extends over 14 amino acids. CDR3 loop: CASSLVISTDTQYF. The CDR3 DNA is TGCGCCAGCAGCCTAGTGATTAGCACAGATACGCAGTATTTT.

This rearrangement joins TRBV7-2 to TRBJ2-7, with D perhaps TRBD2 (5 bases). V lost 3 bases and J 1 base, leaving 13 bases between the germline ends. The V gene's germline CDR1 is SGHTA and CDR2 FQGNSA. This CDR3 has 15 amino acids. In DNA, the CDR3 is TGTGCCAGCAGCTTTTTGTTGGGAGTGTCCTACGAGCAGTACTTC. Its translation: CASSFLLGVSYEQYF.

This clone was counted between two and nine times. The V and J genes are TRBV5-1 and TRBJ2-5; D call uncertain. This CDR3 is 15 amino acids long. V lost 1 base and J lost 5, with 15 bases in between. CDR1 and CDR2 (germline): SGHRS, YFSETQ. DNA of the CDR3: TGCGCCAGCAGCTTGCCCCAGCCGGGTAGGGAGACCCAGTACTTC. Residues: CASSLPQPGRETQYF.

This chain joins TRBV4-1 and TRBJ2-5; 7 bases align to TRBD1. CDR1 MGHRA and CDR2 YSYEKL come from the germline V gene. V lost 0 bases, J lost 5 bases, and 9 bases stayed unmatched. The CDR3 spans 16 residues. The CDR3 coding sequence is TGCGCCAGCAGCCAAGATCGGGTAGGGGGCCGGGAGACCCAGTACTTC. It specifies CASSQDRVGGRETQYF.

This clone showed up just a few times. The rearrangement uses TRBV5-1 and TRBJ2-3; tentatively, D is TRBD2 (5 bases). The V gene lost 4 bases and the J gene lost 4 bases, with 10 bases spanning the gap. Germline V gene data show CDR1 as SGHRS and CDR2 as YFSETQ. This CDR3 has 13 amino acids. CDR3 residues: CASSPPSPDTQYF. The CDR3, as DNA: TGCGCCAGCAGCCCGCCTAGCCCAGATACGCAGTATTTT.

This clone was seen a handful of times. V gene TRBV4-1 combines with J gene TRBJ2-6, with D unresolved. V lost 0 bases to trimming and J lost 2 bases, with 5 bases between them. Germline assignment: CDR1 MGHRA and CDR2 YSYEKL. The length of the CDR3 is 15 residues. CDR3 in amino acids: CASSQDMAGANVLTF. In nucleotides, the CDR3 is TGCGCCAGCAGCCAAGATATGGCTGGGGCCAACGTCCTGACTTTC.

This clone was seen more than once but under ten times. V is TRBV18 and J is TRBJ2-1; D is perhaps TRBD1 (5 bases). Trimming removed 1 base from V and 9 bases from J, with 19 bases in between. Germline V gives CDR1 KGHSH, CDR2 LQKENI. This CDR3 region has 16 residues. CDR3 sequence: CASSPLRRGPLGEQFF. CDR3 DNA sequence: TGTGCCAGCTCACCACTGCGAAGGGGCCCCCTTGGTGAGCAGTTCTTC.

This clone has only a few counts. The rearrangement uses TRBV25-1 and TRBJ1-1; the D is unclear. V lost 4 bases, J lost 2 bases, and 14 bases lay in between. The CDR3 consists of 15 residues. CDR1 and CDR2 from the germline V gene are MGHDK and SYGVNS. CDR3 region: CASSAALGRNTEAFF. The CDR3 nucleotides read TGTGCCAGCAGTGCGGCCCTGGGGAGAAACACTGAAGCTTTCTTT.

This clone was counted a few times. The gene calls are TRBV7-2 and TRBJ1-1, with no clear D. V was clipped by 0 bases and J by 3 bases, with 11 bases between them. The length of the CDR3 is 15 residues. From germline, CDR1 is SGHTA and CDR2 FQGNSA. CDR3 sequence: CASSLASRKYTEAFF. CDR3 bases: TGTGCCAGCAGCTTAGCCAGCCGGAAGTACACTGAAGCTTTCTTT.

This clone was recorded once. V gene TRBV4-1 combines with J gene TRBJ1-6; 11 bases agree with TRBD1. J gave up 9 bases and V 4 bases, and 5 bases lay outside the gene matches. CDR3 length: 15 residues. The germline gives CDR1 MGHRA, CDR2 YSYEKL. DNA for the CDR3: TGCGCCAGCAGCCTGACGGGACAGGGGGGTTCACCCCTCCACTTT. As protein: CASSLTGQGGSPLHF.

There are a few counts of this clone. The rearrangement uses TRBV28 and TRBJ2-7; 12 bases map to TRBD2. The CDR3 covers 15 residues. Germline V gene data show CDR1 as MDHEN and CDR2 as SYDVKM. The ends lost 8 bases at V and 5 bases at J; junction bases unmatched: 10. CDR3 protein: CASGEATSGRHEQYF. The CDR3 nucleotides read TGTGCCAGCGGCGAAGCTACTAGCGGGAGGCACGAGCAGTACTTC.

This clone came up a few times. The V call is TRBV4-2, the J call TRBJ2-3; TRBD2 matches 16 bases. This CDR3 region has 18 residues. Germline loops: CDR1 LGHNA, CDR2 YNFKEQ. V dropped 3 bases and J dropped 3; count of bases not matched to a gene: 6. CDR3 region: CASSHSGTSGGATDTQYF. For the CDR3, the DNA is TGTGCCAGCAGCCATTCCGGGACTAGCGGGGGGGCAACAGATACGCAGTATTTT.

This clone appeared a few times. V is TRBV15 and J is TRBJ1-2; the D gene is possibly TRBD1 (6 bases). This CDR3 comprises 14 residues. Germline assignment: CDR1 LNHNV and CDR2 YYDKDF (reference sequence). V gave up 0 bases and J gave up 13 bases, with 18 bases separating them. The CDR3: CATSRDLGALRCTF. The CDR3 DNA follows: TGTGCCACCAGCAGAGATTTGGGGGCGCTAAGGTGCACCTTC.

This chain joins TRBV5-1 and TRBJ1-1, with 8 bases identical to TRBD1. The germline V gene encodes CDR1 SGHRS and CDR2 YFSETQ. This CDR3 comprises 15 residues. With V trimmed by 4 bases and J by 2 bases, 7 bases remained unmatched. The CDR3 region has the DNA TGCGCCAGCAGCACACAGGGGGGTGTTAACACTGAAGCTTTCTTT. Amino acid sequence: CASSTQGGVNTEAFF.

The V gene is TRBV14, the J gene TRBJ2-5; TRBD2 matches 9 bases. This CDR3 contains 16 residues. Germline loops: CDR1 SGHDN, CDR2 FVKESK. With V trimmed by 4 bases and J by 4 bases, 10 bases remained unmatched. Here the CDR3 reads CASSPPRGGMRETQYF. The CDR3, as DNA: TGTGCCAGCAGCCCCCCGCGGGGGGGCATGAGAGAGACCCAGTACTTC. Together with reference TRBV14 and TRBJ2-5, the CDR3 gives the full variable domain: EAGVTQFPSHSVIEKGQTVTLRCDPISGHDNLYWYRRVMGKEIKFLLHFVKESKQDESGMPNNRFLAERTGGTYSTLKVQPAELEDSGVYFCASSPPRGGMRETQYFGPGTRLLVL.

V is TRBV10-3 and J is TRBJ2-7, with D perhaps matching TRBD1 (6 bases). Germline V gene sequence: CDR1 ENHRY, CDR2 SYGVKD. The CDR3 is 12 amino acids. V was clipped by 10 bases and J by 2 bases, with 12 bases between them. This CDR3 reads CASRQEPYEQYF. In DNA form, the CDR3 reads TGTGCCAGCCGACAGGAACCCTACGAGCAGTACTTC.

The CDR3, as DNA: TGTGCCAGCAATGGACAGGGGGCTCAGCCCCAGCATTTT. Protein: CASNGQGAQPQHF. V and J are TRBV2 and TRBJ1-5, with TRBD1 identical over 11 bases. V shed 7 bases and J 6 bases; nucleotides not matched to a gene: 2. The CDR3 runs to 13 residues. Germline CDR1 is SNHLY and CDR2 is FYNNEI.

This clone came up a few times. The rearrangement joins TRBV6-5 to TRBJ1-1; 7 bases map to TRBD1. In germline, CDR1 is MNHEY, CDR2 SVGAGI. Losses at the gene ends were 2 bases for V and 1 base for J; bases not matched to a gene: 4. CDR3 length equals 15 residues. CDR3 sequence reads: CASSYGDRQNTEAFF. For the CDR3, the DNA is TGTGCCAGCAGTTACGGGGACAGACAGAACACTGAAGCTTTCTTT.

The chain joins TRBV10-3 to TRBJ2-3; no clear D. Germline values: CDR1 ENHRY, CDR2 SYGVKD. The CDR3 consists of 12 residues. V dropped 10 bases and J dropped 5 bases, with 13 bases sitting between them. In DNA, the CDR3 is TGTGCCACCCGAGGAGTAGGAGATACGCAGTATTTT. Translating it yields CATRGVGDTQYF.

V gene TRBV7-9 combines with J gene TRBJ2-7; possibly TRBD1 for D (6 bases). Per germline, CDR1 SEHNR and CDR2 FQNEAQ (reference sequence). The CDR3 is made up of 16 amino acids. V shed 5 bases and J shed 4 bases, with 21 bases lying between them. The CDR3 sequence: CASSPLGGPRGYEQYF. CDR3 in DNA: TGTGCCAGCAGCCCTTTAGGGGGTCCGAGGGGGTACGAGCAGTACTTC.

V usage is TRBV9 and J usage is TRBJ1-2; D gene uncertain. Trimming took 3 bases from V and 0 from J, leaving 12 bases between them. There are 15 residues in the CDR3. Germline CDR1 SGDLS, CDR2 YYNGEE. The CDR3 bases are TGTGCCAGCAGCGCCTGGACGGTCGCTAACTATGGCTACACCTTC. It codes for CASSAWTVANYGYTF.

This clone was recorded many times. The rearrangement joins TRBV30 to TRBJ1-6, with D possibly TRBD1 on 5 matching bases. Trimming stripped 5 bases from V and 13 bases from J, with 15 bases between. The CDR3 sequence is 12 residues long. Germline CDR1 and CDR2: GTSNPN and SVGIG (reference sequence). The CDR3 region has the DNA TGTGCCTGGGCCGGGACGGCCTTCCCCCTCCACTTT. Protein product: CAWAGTAFPLHF.

The V call is TRBV7-3, the J call TRBJ2-1; tentatively, D is TRBD2 (5 bases). Between the trimmed V and J ends, which lost 2 bases and 10 bases, there was a span of 12 bases. Germline assignment: CDR1 SGHTA and CDR2 FQGTGA. This CDR3 is 13 amino acids long. This CDR3 reads CASSLGRRREQFF. The CDR3 DNA sequence: TGTGCCAGCAGCTTAGGTCGCAGGAGGGAGCAGTTCTTC. The full variable domain, with the rest looked up from reference TRBV7-3 and TRBJ2-1, is GAGVSQTPSNKVTEKGKYVELRCDPISGHTALYWYRQSLGQGPEFLIYFQGTGAADDSGLPNDRFFAVRPEGSVSTLKIQRTERGDSAVYLCASSLGRRREQFFGPGTRLTVL.